This TCR beta chain was identified in a study of shared clonotypes between healthy human individuals. Repertoires were generated with immunoSEQ multiplex PCR, while TCRdb's copy carries only in-frame clones and drops some. In the table there are roughly 2.5 million clones, around 90% of which are singletons. Sequencing was performed on naive CD4+ T cells sorted from blood. Subset denoted: CD45RA+ positively selected. The source of this sequence is a man aged 18 to 29 in good health.

The CDR3 DNA sequence: TGTGCCAGCAGCCCGAACGAGGGGGTTGCTCAGCCCCAGCATTTT. Its translation is CASSPNEGVAQPQHF. The chain has TRBV28 and TRBJ1-5, with a possible D match to TRBD1 (6 bases). Germline V CDR1 and CDR2: MDHEN, SYDVKM. This CDR3 is 15 amino acids long. V lost 6 bases, J lost 6 bases, and 18 bases lay in between.